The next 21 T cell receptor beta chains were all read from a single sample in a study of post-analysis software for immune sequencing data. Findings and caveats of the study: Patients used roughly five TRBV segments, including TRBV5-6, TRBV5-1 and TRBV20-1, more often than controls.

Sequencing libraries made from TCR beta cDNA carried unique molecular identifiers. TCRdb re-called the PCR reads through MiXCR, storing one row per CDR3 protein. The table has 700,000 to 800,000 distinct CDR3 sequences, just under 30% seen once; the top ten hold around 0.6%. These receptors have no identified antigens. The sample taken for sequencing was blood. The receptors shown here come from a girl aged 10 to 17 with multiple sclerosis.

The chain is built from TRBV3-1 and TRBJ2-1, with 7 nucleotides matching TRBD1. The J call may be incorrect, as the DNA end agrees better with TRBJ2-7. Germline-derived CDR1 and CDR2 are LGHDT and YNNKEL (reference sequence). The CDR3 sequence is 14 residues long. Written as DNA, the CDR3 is TGTGCCAGCAGTCGACAGGGTTCCTACAATGAGCAGTACTTC. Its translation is CASSRQGSYNEQYF.

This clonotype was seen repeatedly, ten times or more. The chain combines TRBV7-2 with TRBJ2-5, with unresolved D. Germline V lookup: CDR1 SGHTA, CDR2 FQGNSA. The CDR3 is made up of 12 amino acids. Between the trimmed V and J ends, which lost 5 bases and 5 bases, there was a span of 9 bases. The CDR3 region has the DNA TGTGCCAGCAGCCTACGGCGGGAGACCCAGTACTTC. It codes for CASSLRRETQYF.

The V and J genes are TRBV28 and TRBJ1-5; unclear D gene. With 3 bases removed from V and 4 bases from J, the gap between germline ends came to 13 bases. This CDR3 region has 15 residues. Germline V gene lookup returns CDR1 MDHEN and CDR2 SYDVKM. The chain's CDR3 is CASSFWGFRNQPQHF. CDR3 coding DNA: TGTGCCAGCAGTTTTTGGGGTTTTAGAAATCAGCCCCAGCATTTT.

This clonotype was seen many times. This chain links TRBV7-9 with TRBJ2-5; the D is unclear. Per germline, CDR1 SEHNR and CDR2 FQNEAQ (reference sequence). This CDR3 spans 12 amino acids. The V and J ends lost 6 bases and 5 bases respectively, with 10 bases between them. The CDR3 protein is CASSISGETQYF. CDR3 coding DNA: TGTGCCAGCAGTATATCTGGGGAGACCCAGTACTTC.

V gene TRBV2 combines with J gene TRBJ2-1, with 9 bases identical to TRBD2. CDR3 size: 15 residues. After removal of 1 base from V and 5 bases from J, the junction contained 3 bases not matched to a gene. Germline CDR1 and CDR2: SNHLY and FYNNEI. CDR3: CASSEGSGGDNEQFF. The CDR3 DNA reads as TGTGCCAGCAGTGAAGGTAGCGGGGGAGACAATGAGCAGTTCTTC.

CDR3 sequence reads: CAIRVDRGPYEQYF. The CDR3 DNA is TGTGCCATCAGGGTGGACAGGGGGCCCTACGAGCAGTACTTC. This chain joins TRBV10-3 and TRBJ2-7; 11 bases are shared with TRBD1. With 6 bases clipped from V and 2 bases from J, the junction kept 3 bases outside the gene matches. The germline CDR1 and CDR2 sequences are ENHRY and SYGVKD. The CDR3 covers 14 residues.

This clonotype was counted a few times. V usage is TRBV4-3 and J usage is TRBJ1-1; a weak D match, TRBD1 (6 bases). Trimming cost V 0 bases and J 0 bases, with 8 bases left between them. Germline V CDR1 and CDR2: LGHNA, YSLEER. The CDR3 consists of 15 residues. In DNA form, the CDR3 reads TGCGCCAGCAGCCAAGAGGGGGCCATGAACACTGAAGCTTTCTTT. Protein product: CASSQEGAMNTEAFF.

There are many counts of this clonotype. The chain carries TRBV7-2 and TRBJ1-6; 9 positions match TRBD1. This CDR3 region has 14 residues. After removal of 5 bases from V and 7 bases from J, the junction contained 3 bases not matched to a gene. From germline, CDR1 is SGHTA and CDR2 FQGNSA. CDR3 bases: TGTGCCAGCAGCGTAGACAGGGGGAATTCACCCCTCCACTTT. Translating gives CASSVDRGNSPLHF.

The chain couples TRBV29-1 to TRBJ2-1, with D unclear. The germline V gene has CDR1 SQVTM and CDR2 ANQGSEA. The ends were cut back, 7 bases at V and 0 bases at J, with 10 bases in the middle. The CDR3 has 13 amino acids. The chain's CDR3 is CSAAWSSYNEQFF. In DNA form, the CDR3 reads TGCAGCGCAGCATGGAGCTCCTACAATGAGCAGTTCTTC.

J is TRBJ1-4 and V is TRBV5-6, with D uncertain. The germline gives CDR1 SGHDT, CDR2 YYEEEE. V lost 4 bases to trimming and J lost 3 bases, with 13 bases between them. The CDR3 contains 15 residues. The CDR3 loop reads CASSGTGIANEKLFF. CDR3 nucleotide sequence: TGTGCCAGCAGCGGAACCGGGATTGCTAATGAAAAACTGTTTTTT.

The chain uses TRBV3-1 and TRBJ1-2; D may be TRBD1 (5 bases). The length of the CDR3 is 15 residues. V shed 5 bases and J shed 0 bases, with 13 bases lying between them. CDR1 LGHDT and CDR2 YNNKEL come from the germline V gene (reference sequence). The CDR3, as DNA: TGTGCCAGCAGCTCCGGGGGGGAAGCTAACTATGGCTACACCTTC. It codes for CASSSGGEANYGYTF.

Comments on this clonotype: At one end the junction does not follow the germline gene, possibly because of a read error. The CDR3 is CSAEDGEDQPQHF. Here the CDR3 DNA reads TGCAGCGCTGAAGATGGCGAGGATCAGCCCCAGCATTTT. J is TRBJ1-5 and V is TRBV29-1; D uncertain. CDR3 length: 13 amino acids. CDR1 and CDR2 from the germline V gene are SQVTM and ANQGSEA.

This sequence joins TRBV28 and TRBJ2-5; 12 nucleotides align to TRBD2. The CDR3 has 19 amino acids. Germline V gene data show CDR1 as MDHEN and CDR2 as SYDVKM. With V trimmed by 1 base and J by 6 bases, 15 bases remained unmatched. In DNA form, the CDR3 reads TGTGCCAGCAGTTTATTGGGGCTAGCGGGAGGGCGAGTTTGGAAGACCCAGTACTTC. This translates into CASSLLGLAGGRVWKTQYF.

In DNA form, the CDR3 reads TGTGCCAGCAGCTTAGGCGGGGCCCATGGCTACACCTTC. Its translation is CASSLGGAHGYTF. The V call is TRBV7-8, the J call TRBJ1-2; perhaps TRBD1 as D (5 bases). Trimming removed 1 base at V and 6 bases at J, with 9 bases between. The V gene's germline CDR1 is SGHVS and CDR2 FQNEAQ. CDR3 length: 13 residues.

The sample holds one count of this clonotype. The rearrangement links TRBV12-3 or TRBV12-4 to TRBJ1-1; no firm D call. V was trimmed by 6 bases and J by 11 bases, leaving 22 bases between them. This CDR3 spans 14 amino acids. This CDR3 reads CASRREGASAWAFF. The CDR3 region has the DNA TGTGCCAGCAGGCGAGAGGGAGCCAGCGCATGGGCTTTCTTT.

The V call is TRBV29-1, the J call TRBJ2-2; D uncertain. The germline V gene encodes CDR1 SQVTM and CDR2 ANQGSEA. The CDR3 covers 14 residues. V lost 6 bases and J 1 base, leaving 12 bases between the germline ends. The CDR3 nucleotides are TGCAGCGTCTCTGGGGATCAGAACACCGGGGAGCTGTTTTTT. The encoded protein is CSVSGDQNTGELFF.

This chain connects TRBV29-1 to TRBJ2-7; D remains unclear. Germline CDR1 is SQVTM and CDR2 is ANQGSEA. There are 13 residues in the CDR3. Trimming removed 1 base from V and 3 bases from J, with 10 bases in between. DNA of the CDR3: TGCAGCGTTGAAGGCGAACATTTCTACGAGCAGTACTTC. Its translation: CSVEGEHFYEQYF.

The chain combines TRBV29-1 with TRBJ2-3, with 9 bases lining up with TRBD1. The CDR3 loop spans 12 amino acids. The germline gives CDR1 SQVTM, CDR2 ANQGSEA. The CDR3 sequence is CSTGGNGDTQYF. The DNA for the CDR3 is TGCAGTACAGGGGGCAATGGAGATACGCAGTATTTT.

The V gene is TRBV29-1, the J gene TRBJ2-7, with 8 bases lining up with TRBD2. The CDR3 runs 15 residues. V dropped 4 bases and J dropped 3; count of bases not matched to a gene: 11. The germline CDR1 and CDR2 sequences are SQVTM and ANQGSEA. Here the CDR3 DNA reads TGCAGCGTTGCAACTCGGTCTAGCGGGTTCTACGAGCAGTACTTC. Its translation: CSVATRSSGFYEQYF.

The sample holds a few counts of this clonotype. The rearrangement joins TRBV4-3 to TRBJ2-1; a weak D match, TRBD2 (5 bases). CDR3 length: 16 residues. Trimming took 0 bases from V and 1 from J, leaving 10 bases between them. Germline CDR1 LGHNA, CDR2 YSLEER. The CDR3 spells CASSQDGVASYNEQFF. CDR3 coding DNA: TGCGCCAGCAGCCAAGATGGAGTAGCGTCCTACAATGAGCAGTTCTTC.

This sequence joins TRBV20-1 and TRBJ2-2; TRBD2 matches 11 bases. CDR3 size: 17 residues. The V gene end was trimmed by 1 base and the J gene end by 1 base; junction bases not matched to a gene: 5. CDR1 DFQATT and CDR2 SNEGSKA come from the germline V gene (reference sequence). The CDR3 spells CSARAPGTSGNTGELFF. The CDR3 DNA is TGCAGTGCTAGAGCCCCCGGGACTAGCGGGAACACCGGGGAGCTGTTTTTT.